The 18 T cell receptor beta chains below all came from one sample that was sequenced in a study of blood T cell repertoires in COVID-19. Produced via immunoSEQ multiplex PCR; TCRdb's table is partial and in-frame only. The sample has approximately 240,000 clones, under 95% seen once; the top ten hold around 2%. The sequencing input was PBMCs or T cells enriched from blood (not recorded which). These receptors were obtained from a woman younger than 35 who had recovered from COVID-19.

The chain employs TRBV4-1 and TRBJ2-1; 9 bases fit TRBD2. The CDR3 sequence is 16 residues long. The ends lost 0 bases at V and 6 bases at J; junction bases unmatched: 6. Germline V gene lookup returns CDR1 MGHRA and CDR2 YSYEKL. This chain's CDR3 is CASSQDWGGRANEQFF. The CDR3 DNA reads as TGCGCCAGCAGCCAAGATTGGGGCGGGAGGGCCAATGAGCAGTTCTTC.

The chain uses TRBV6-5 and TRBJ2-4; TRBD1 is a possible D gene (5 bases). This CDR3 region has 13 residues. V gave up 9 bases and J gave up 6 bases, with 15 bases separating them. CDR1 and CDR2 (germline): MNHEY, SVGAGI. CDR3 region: CASLREISNIQYF. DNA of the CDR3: TGTGCCAGTCTCAGGGAAATTTCAAACATTCAGTACTTC.

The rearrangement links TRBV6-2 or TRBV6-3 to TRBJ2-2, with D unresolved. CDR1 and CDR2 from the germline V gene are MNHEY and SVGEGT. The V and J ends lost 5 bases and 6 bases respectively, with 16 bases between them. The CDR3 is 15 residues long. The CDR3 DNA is TGTGCCAGCAGTCGCCGCCACACAGTATCCGGGGAGCTGTTTTTT. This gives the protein CASSRRHTVSGELFF.

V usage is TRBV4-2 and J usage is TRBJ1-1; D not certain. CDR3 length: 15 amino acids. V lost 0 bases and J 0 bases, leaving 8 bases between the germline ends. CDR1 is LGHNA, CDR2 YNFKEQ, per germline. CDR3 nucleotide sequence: TGTGCCAGCAGCCAAGAACCTACAGTGAACACTGAAGCTTTCTTT. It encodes CASSQEPTVNTEAFF.

The CDR3 DNA is TGTGCCAGCAGCAATACACCGCGAACAGGGAACACTGAAGCTTTCTTT. Its translation: CASSNTPRTGNTEAFF. V usage is TRBV7-2 and J usage is TRBJ1-1; D possibly corresponds to TRBD1 (5 bases). The CDR3 spans 16 residues. Between the trimmed V and J ends, which lost 5 bases and 1 base, there was a span of 17 bases. Germline CDR1 reads SGHTA; CDR2 reads FQGNSA.

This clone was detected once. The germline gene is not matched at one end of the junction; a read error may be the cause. CDR3 nucleotides: TGCGCCAGCAGCTTGGCAGAGAACAGTGAAGCTTTCTTT. This translates into CASSLAENSEAFF. The V and J genes are TRBV5-1 and TRBJ1-1, with no clear D. Germline CDR1 SGHRS, CDR2 YFSETQ. This CDR3 is 13 amino acids long.

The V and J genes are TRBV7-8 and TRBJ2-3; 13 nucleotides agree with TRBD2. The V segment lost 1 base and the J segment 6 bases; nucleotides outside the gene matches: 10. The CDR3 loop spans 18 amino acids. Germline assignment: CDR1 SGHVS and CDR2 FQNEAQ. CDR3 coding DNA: TGTGCCAGCAGCTTAGTATCAGCGGGACTAGCGGGATCTGATACGCAGTATTTT. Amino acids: CASSLVSAGLAGSDTQYF.

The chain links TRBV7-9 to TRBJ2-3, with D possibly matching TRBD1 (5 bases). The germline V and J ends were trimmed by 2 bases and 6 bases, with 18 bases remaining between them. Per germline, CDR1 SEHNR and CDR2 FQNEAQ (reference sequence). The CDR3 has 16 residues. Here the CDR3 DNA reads TGTGCCAGCAGCTTACAGCAGGGATACACGGTGGATACGCAGTATTTT. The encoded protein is CASSLQQGYTVDTQYF. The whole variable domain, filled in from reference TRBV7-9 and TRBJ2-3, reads DTGVSQNPRHKITKRGQNVTFRCDPISEHNRLYWYRQTLGQGPEFLTYFQNEAQLEKSRLLSDRFSAERPKGSFSTLEIQRTEQGDSAMYLCASSLQQGYTVDTQYFGPGTRLTVL.

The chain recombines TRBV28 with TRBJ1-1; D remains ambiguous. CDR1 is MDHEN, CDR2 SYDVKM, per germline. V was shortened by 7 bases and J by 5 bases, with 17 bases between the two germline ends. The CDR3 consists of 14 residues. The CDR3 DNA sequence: TGTGCCAGCACCTTACACGGGGATAGGACTGAAGCTTTCTTT. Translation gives CASTLHGDRTEAFF. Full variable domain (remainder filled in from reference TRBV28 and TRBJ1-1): DVKVTQSSRYLVKRTGEKVFLECVQDMDHENMFWYRQDPGLGLRLIYFSYDVKMKEKGDIPEGYSVSREKKERFSLILESASTNQTSMYLCASTLHGDRTEAFFGQGTRLTVV.

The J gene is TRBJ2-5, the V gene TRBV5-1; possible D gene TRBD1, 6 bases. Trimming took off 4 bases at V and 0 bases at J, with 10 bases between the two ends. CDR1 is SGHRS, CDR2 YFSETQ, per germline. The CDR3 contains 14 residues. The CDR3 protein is CASSPGTNQETQYF. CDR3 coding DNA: TGCGCCAGCAGCCCAGGGACAAACCAAGAGACCCAGTACTTC.

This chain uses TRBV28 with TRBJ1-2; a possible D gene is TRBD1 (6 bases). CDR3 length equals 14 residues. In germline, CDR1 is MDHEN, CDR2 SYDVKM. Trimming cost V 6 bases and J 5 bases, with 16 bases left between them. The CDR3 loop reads CASSRGGHDYGYTF. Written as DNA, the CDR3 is TGTGCCAGCAGCCGGGGGGGACACGATTATGGCTACACCTTC.

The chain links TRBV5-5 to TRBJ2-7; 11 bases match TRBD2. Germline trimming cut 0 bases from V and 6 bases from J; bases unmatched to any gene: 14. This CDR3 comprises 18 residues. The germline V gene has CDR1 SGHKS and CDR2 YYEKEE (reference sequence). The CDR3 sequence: CASSLVSSGGYGFAEQYF. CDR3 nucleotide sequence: TGTGCCAGCAGCTTGGTGTCTAGCGGGGGGTACGGGTTCGCCGAGCAGTACTTC.

CDR3 residues: CASSSGGADTEAFF. The CDR3 coding sequence is TGTGCCAGCAGCTCCGGGGGGGCGGACACTGAAGCTTTCTTT. The chain carries TRBV9 and TRBJ1-1; D may be TRBD1 (6 bases). V lost 4 bases to trimming and J lost 3 bases, with 13 bases between them. The germline V gene encodes CDR1 SGDLS and CDR2 YYNGEE. CDR3 size: 14 residues.

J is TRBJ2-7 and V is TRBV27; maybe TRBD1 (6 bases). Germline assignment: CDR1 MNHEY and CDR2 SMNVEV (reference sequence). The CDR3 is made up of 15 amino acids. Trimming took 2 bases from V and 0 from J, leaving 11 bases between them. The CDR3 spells CASSLKRTVSYEQYF. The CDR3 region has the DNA TGTGCCAGCAGTTTAAAGAGGACAGTCTCCTACGAGCAGTACTTC.

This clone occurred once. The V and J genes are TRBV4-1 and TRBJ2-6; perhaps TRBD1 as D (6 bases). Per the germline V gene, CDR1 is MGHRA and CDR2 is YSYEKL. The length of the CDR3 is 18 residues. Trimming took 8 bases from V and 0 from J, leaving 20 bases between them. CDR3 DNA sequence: TGCGCCAGCCGAACCTTTGCAGGGGCCGTCTCTGGGGCCAACGTCCTGACTTTC. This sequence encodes CASRTFAGAVSGANVLTF.

Here the CDR3 DNA reads TGCGCCAGCAGCCAAGGAGAGCATAGCAATCAGCCCCAGCATTTT. Its translation is CASSQGEHSNQPQHF. The chain uses TRBV4-1 and TRBJ1-5; D call uncertain. V shed 1 base and J shed 0 bases, with 7 bases lying between them. CDR1 is MGHRA, CDR2 YSYEKL, per germline. The CDR3 runs to 15 residues.

The CDR3 loop is CASSQVFGAAQPQHF. CDR3 bases: TGCGCCAGCAGCCAAGTATTTGGGGCAGCTCAGCCCCAGCATTTT. The gene calls are TRBV4-1 and TRBJ1-5; possibly TRBD1 for D (5 bases). This CDR3 has 15 residues. V was pared by 1 base and J by 6 bases, with 13 bases between. The germline V gene encodes CDR1 MGHRA and CDR2 YSYEKL.

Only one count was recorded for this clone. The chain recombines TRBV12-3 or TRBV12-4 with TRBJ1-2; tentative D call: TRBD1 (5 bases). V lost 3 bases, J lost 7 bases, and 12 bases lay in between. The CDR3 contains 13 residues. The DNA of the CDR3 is TGTGCCAGCAGTTTGACAGACGAGATTGGCTACACCTTC. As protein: CASSLTDEIGYTF.